This T cell receptor beta chain was captured in a study of Ad26.COV2.S vaccination and SARS-CoV-2 variants. Note on this clone: The antigen remains unidentified.

Data came from immunoSEQ multiplex PCR; TCRdb stores just in-frame clones and leaves some out. This sample yields around 450,000 clones, of which 89% are seen a single time; around 1.6% belongs to the top ten. Findings of the study overall: Vaccine and placebo groups showed comparable non-spike TCR breadth. Spike-specific TCR breadth ran higher among vaccine recipients than placebo recipients.

Treatment defined: 15 to 20 received Ad26.COV2.S at low or high dose, single or two shots; a few received placebo; per-sample allocation not given. Sampling took place 63 days after the first vaccine or placebo injection. The vaccine antigen was prefusion-stabilized Wuhan SARS-CoV-2 spike. This CDR3 contains 16 residues. The V gene lost 0 bases and the J gene lost 7 bases, with 18 bases spanning the gap. Per germline, CDR1 LNHDA and CDR2 SQIVND (reference sequence). The sequencing used peripheral blood, collected in a trial of Ad26.COV2.S vaccine versus placebo. The chain joins TRBV19 to TRBJ1-2, with D tentatively TRBD1 (5 bases). The TCR originated in a person aged 18-65 years who received the Ad26.COV2.S COVID-19 vaccine or a placebo. The CDR3 nucleotides read TGTGCCAGTAGTATAGATCGAAGAGGGGTTGACGGTGGCTACACCTTC. This sequence encodes CASSIDRRGVDGGYTF.